The 15 T cell receptor beta chains below all came from one sample that was sequenced in a study of blood T cell repertoires in COVID-19. The table came from immunoSEQ multiplex PCR; TCRdb's copy has only in-frame clones and leaves some out. The data contain some 260,000 clones, about 89% of them singletons. Sequences were obtained from PBMCs or T cells enriched from blood (not recorded which). These receptors all stem from a man aged 40-49 years who had recovered from COVID-19.

The chain combines TRBV10-3 with TRBJ2-3; 8 positions match TRBD1. V was pared by 4 bases and J by 0 bases, with 6 bases of the junction left unmatched. Germline V gene lookup returns CDR1 ENHRY and CDR2 SYGVKD. CDR3 length equals 16 residues. CDR3 protein: CAISGWDRYSTDTQYF. The CDR3 DNA reads TGTGCCATCAGTGGGTGGGACAGGTATAGCACAGATACGCAGTATTTT.

This rearrangement joins TRBV11-1 to TRBJ1-3; TRBD1 might be the D (5 bases). Germline CDR1 reads SGHAT; CDR2 reads FQDESV (reference sequence). This CDR3 comprises 15 residues. V lost 4 bases and J lost 0, with 10 bases in between. CDR3 in amino acids: CASSSTVVSGNTIYF. The CDR3 DNA reads TGTGCCAGCAGCTCGACAGTCGTCTCTGGAAACACCATATATTTT. Using reference TRBV11-1 and TRBJ1-3 for the parts outside the CDR3, the full variable domain is EAEVAQSPRYKITEKSQAVAFWCDPISGHATLYWYRQILGQGPELLVQFQDESVVDDSQLPKDRFSAERLKGVDSTLKIQPAELGDSAMYLCASSSTVVSGNTIYFGEGSWLTVV.

The chain employs TRBV7-2 and TRBJ2-3; maybe TRBD2 (7 bases). V lost 6 bases and J lost 2, with 21 bases in between. CDR3 length equals 17 residues. Per the germline V gene, CDR1 is SGHTA and CDR2 is FQGNSA. CDR3 region: CASSEIGGGTTTDTQYF. CDR3 in DNA: TGTGCCAGCAGTGAGATAGGGGGGGGAACAACCACAGATACGCAGTATTTT.

The chain uses TRBV15 and TRBJ2-7; D uncertain. CDR1 LNHNV and CDR2 YYDKDF come from the germline V gene (reference sequence). This CDR3 region has 15 residues. With 4 bases removed from V and 4 bases from J, the gap between germline ends came to 17 bases. CDR3 in DNA: TGTGCCACCAGCATTGAATTGGTAGACTCATACGAGCAGTACTTC. It yields the protein CATSIELVDSYEQYF.

The chain is built from TRBV12-3 or TRBV12-4 and TRBJ1-1; D remains unclear. V gave up 3 bases and J gave up 1 base, with 6 bases separating them. The CDR3 has 13 amino acids. CDR3 DNA: TGTGCCAGCAGTTTCGAGGAGAACACTGAAGCTTTCTTT. Translating it yields CASSFEENTEAFF.

The rearrangement uses TRBV14 and TRBJ2-4, with 8 positions matching TRBD2. Trimming took 4 bases from V and 0 from J; bases not matched to a gene: 11. This CDR3 contains 18 residues. Per germline, CDR1 SGHDN and CDR2 FVKESK. CDR3 nucleotides: TGTGCCAGCAGCCGAACTAGCGGATACAAGTTAGCCAAAAACATTCAGTACTTC. As protein: CASSRTSGYKLAKNIQYF.

For the CDR3, the DNA is TGTGCCAGCAGCGTAGCGGGACAGGGTTACAATGAGCAGTTCTTC. Translation: CASSVAGQGYNEQFF. The genes are TRBV9 and TRBJ2-1, with 9 bases that match TRBD1. Germline V CDR1 and CDR2: SGDLS, YYNGEE. The CDR3 has 15 amino acids. The V segment lost 0 bases and the J segment 4 bases; nucleotides outside the gene matches: 2.

The V call is TRBV14, the J call TRBJ1-3; 11 bases map to TRBD1. Germline CDR1 SGHDN, CDR2 FVKESK. V lost 2 bases, J lost 3 bases, and 3 bases stayed unmatched. The length of the CDR3 is 16 residues. DNA for the CDR3: TGTGCCAGCAGCCAATGGACAGGGGGCAGTGGAAACACCATATATTTT. Amino acids: CASSQWTGGSGNTIYF. Drawing the rest from reference TRBV14 and TRBJ1-3, the complete variable domain is EAGVTQFPSHSVIEKGQTVTLRCDPISGHDNLYWYRRVMGKEIKFLLHFVKESKQDESGMPNNRFLAERTGGTYSTLKVQPAELEDSGVYFCASSQWTGGSGNTIYFGEGSWLTVV.

This clone was seen a single time. This sequence joins TRBV7-9 and TRBJ2-3; 7 bases map to TRBD1. Germline values: CDR1 SEHNR, CDR2 FQNEAQ (reference sequence). With V trimmed by 3 bases and J by 0 bases, 6 bases remained unmatched. The CDR3 covers 16 residues. The CDR3 nucleotides read TGTGCCAGCAGCTTCTTACAGGGGTGGAGCACAGATACGCAGTATTTT. Residues: CASSFLQGWSTDTQYF.

The chain links TRBV9 to TRBJ1-4; TRBD1 aligns across 8 bases. This CDR3 region has 15 residues. Germline V CDR1 and CDR2: SGDLS, YYNGEE. J gave up 7 bases and V 3 bases, and 8 bases lay outside the gene matches. CDR3: CASSGIQGVGEKLFF. DNA for the CDR3: TGTGCCAGCAGCGGAATACAGGGGGTTGGTGAAAAACTGTTTTTT.

The chain combines TRBV28 with TRBJ2-7; TRBD2 is a possible D gene (6 bases). Germline CDR1 reads MDHEN; CDR2 reads SYDVKM. This CDR3 region has 13 residues. V lost 3 bases, J lost 3 bases, and 9 bases lay in between. The CDR3 here is CASSFWGGYEQYF. CDR3 nucleotide sequence: TGTGCCAGCAGTTTCTGGGGAGGCTACGAGCAGTACTTC.

This clone was detected once. The genes are TRBV5-3 and TRBJ2-5; 12 nucleotides match TRBD2. TRBV5-3 is reported as an ORF; its role is uncertain. With 3 bases clipped from V and 0 bases from J, the junction kept 3 bases outside the gene matches. The CDR3 is 16 residues long. CDR3 coding DNA: TGTGCCAGAAGCTCCCGGACTAGCGGGGACCAAGAGACCCAGTACTTC. Encoded protein: CARSSRTSGDQETQYF.

In this sample, this clone turned up once. V gene TRBV19 combines with J gene TRBJ1-2; 8 nucleotides agree with TRBD1. This CDR3 is 14 amino acids long. Germline CDR1 is LNHDA and CDR2 is SQIVND (reference sequence). V was clipped by 6 bases and J by 4 bases; unmatched bases: 7. The CDR3 DNA reads TGTGCCAGTAGCCCCAGGGGGCCCGGCTATGGCTACACCTTC. This gives the protein CASSPRGPGYGYTF.

A single count supports this clone. The chain carries TRBV10-3 and TRBJ2-3; 14 bases map to TRBD2. CDR1 is ENHRY and CDR2 is SYGVKD in the germline V gene. CDR3 size: 17 residues. V shed 6 bases, J shed 2 bases, and the junction held 7 bases outside the gene matches. The CDR3, as DNA: TGTGCCATCAGAATAGGGACTAGCGGGAGTAACACAGATACGCAGTATTTT. This gives the protein CAIRIGTSGSNTDTQYF.

The V gene is TRBV7-2, the J gene TRBJ1-5; D is possibly TRBD1 (6 bases). The germline V gene has CDR1 SGHTA and CDR2 FQGNSA. This CDR3 has 18 amino acids. V lost 4 bases to trimming and J lost 2 bases, with 21 bases between them. The CDR3 loop is CASSWGGFGEGGNQPQHF. The CDR3 DNA sequence: TGTGCCAGCAGCTGGGGGGGCTTCGGAGAGGGAGGCAATCAGCCCCAGCATTTT.